This entry is about one TCR beta chain. Repertoires were generated with immunoSEQ multiplex PCR, while TCRdb's copy carries only in-frame clones and drops some. The table records 60,000 to 75,000 clones, 85% of them present only once. The CDR3 runs 14 residues. The V gene's germline CDR1 is MNHNY and CDR2 SVGAGI (reference sequence). V was trimmed by 6 bases and J by 6 bases, leaving 15 bases between them. This sample is drawn from a study of blood T cell repertoires in COVID-19. This receptor was obtained from a woman older than 75 with active or convalescent COVID-19. The chain uses TRBV6-6 and TRBJ1-5; D is perhaps TRBD1 (6 bases). Sequencing input: peripheral blood. The CDR3 loop is CASSQDSLIQPQHF. In nucleotides, the CDR3 is TGTGCCAGCAGCCAGGACAGCTTGATTCAGCCCCAGCATTTT.